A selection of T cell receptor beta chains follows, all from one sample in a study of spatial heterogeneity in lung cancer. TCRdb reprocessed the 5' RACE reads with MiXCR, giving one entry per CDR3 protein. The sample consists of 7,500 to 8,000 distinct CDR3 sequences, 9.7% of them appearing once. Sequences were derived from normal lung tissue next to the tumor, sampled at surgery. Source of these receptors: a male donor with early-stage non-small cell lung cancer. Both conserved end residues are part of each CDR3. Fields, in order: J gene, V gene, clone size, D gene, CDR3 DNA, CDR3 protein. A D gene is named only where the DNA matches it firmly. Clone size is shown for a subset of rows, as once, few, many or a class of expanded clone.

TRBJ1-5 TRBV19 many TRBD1 TGTGCCAGTACTCGGACAGGGAATCAGCCCCAGCATTTT CASTRTGNQPQHF
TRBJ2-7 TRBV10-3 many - TGTGCCATCAGTGCCCCGGGGCAGAACTACGAGCAGTACTTC CAISAPGQNYEQYF
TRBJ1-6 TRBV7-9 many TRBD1 TGTGCCAGCAGCTTACAGGGGGTTTATTCACCCCTCCACTTT CASSLQGVYSPLHF
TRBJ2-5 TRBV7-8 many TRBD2 TGTGCCAGCAGCTTAGAAGCTAGCGGGAGAGAGACCCAGTACTTC CASSLEASGRETQYF
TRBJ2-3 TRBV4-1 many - TGCGCCAGCAGCCAAGATCCGACGGACATCACAGATACGCAGTATTTT CASSQDPTDITDTQYF
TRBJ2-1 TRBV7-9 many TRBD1 TGTGCCAGCAGGTTAGGGGGCCCGGGGAAGAATGAGCAGTTCTTC CASRLGGPGKNEQFF
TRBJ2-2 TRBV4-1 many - TGCGCCAGGAGCCAGGAGCAGTGGAACACCGGGGAGCTGTTTTTT CARSQEQWNTGELFF
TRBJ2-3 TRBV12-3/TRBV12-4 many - TGTGCCAGCAGTGAGGTAGATACGCAGTATTTT CASSEVDTQYF
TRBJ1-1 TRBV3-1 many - TGTGCCAGCACCACGCCGGGGCCCCACACTGAAGCTTTCTTT CASTTPGPHTEAFF
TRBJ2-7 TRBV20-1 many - TGCAGTGCTACCCTACGGGACGACTCCCTACCAGACTACGAGCAGTACTTC CSATLRDDSLPDYEQYF
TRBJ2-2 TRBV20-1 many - TGCAGTGCCCAGGGACAAAACACCGGGGAGCTGTTTTTT CSAQGQNTGELFF
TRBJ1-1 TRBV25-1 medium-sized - TGTGCCAGCAGCGTTAAAGGGCCGCCGGATGAAGCTTTCTTT CASSVKGPPDEAFF
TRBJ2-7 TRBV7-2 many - TGTGCCAGCAGCTTATTAGGGACCCGTAACGAGCAGTACTTC CASSLLGTRNEQYF
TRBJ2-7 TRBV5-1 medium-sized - TGCGCCAGCAGCCTCGGGACGGGTAACTACGAGCAGTACTTC CASSLGTGNYEQYF
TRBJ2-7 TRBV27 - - TGTGCCAGCAGCGGCCTTAGAGGCGGAAGCTCCTACGAGCAGTACTTC CASSGLRGGSSYEQYF
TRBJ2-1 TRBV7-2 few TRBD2 TGTGCCAGCGGGGAGGGTTGGAAGCAGTTCTTC CASGEGWKQFF
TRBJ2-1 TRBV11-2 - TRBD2 TGTGCCAGCAGCCCGGGGGGGATCAGCGGGAGACCCCCTGAGCAGTTCTTC CASSPGGISGRPPEQFF
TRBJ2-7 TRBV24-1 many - TGTGCCACCAGTGGGGGGCTCCAATCCTACGAGCAGTACTTC CATSGGLQSYEQYF
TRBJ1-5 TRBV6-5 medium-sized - TGTGCCAGCGGTGACAAGTATAGCAATCAGCCCCAGCATTTT CASGDKYSNQPQHF
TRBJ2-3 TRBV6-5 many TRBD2 TGTGCCAGCAGGGGACTAGCGGGGGCCACAGATACGCAGTATTTT CASRGLAGATDTQYF
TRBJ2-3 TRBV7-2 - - TGTGCCAGCAGCTTCGCCCTGGGCCTCCAGGCTGTGAGCACAGATACGCAGTATTTT CASSFALGLQAVSTDTQYF
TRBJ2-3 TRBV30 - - TGTGCCTGGAGGCCGGGTCCAGGAATAGATACGCAGTATTTT CAWRPGPGIDTQYF
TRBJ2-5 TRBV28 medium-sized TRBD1 TGTGCCAGCAGCCCGGGACAGGGGTTCCAAGAGACCCAGTACTTC CASSPGQGFQETQYF
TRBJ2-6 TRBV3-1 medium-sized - TGTGCCAGCAGCCAAAGATTCCTCCCCTCCTCAGCTGGGGCCAACGTCCTGACTTTC CASSQRFLPSSAGANVLTF
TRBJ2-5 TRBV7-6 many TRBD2 TGTGCCAGCAGCTCTAGCGGGGGGGCCTGGGAGACCCAGTACTTC CASSSSGGAWETQYF
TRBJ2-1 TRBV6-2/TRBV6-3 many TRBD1 TGTGCCAGCAGTTTCGATGACAGGGGGCTGGAAGATGAGCAGTTCTTC CASSFDDRGLEDEQFF
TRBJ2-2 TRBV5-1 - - TGCGCCAGCAGCTCCAGGGACTTGGGGACCGGGGAGCTGTTTTTT CASSSRDLGTGELFF
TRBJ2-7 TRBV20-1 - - TGCAGTGCTAGAGATAGGGCAGGGTACGAGCAGTACTTC CSARDRAGYEQYF
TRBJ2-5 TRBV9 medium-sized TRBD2 TGTGCCAGCACCCCTAGCGGGGGACAAGAGACCCAGTACTTC CASTPSGGQETQYF
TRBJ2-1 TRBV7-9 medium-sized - TGTGCCAGCAGCTCAGGGACGTACGGGGAGCAGTTCTTC CASSSGTYGEQFF
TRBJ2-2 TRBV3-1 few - TGTGCCAGCAGCCCACGGAGGGTGAACACCGGGGAGCTGTTTTTT CASSPRRVNTGELFF
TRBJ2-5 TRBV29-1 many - TGCAGCGCACAGTGGGCAGGGCCAGAGACCCAGTACTTC CSAQWAGPETQYF
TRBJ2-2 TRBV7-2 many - TGTGCCATTCAGGGACAATACACCGGGGAGCTGTTTTTT CAIQGQYTGELFF
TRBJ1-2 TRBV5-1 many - TGCGCCAGCAGCTTGGACATCCCATTGGGCGGCTACACCTTC CASSLDIPLGGYTF
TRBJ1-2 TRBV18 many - TGTGCCAGCTCACCAAGGGCCTCAGACTATGGCTACACCTTC CASSPRASDYGYTF
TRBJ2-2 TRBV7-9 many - TGTGCCAGCAGCTTACGGAACCGGAACACCGGGGAGCTGTTTTTT CASSLRNRNTGELFF
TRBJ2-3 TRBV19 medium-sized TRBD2 TGTGCCAGTAGTTCCCGACTAGCAGCAGATACGCAGTATTTT CASSSRLAADTQYF
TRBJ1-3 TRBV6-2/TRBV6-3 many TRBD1 TGTGCCAGCAGTCGGACAGGGGGCGCGTCCGGAAACACCATATATTTT CASSRTGGASGNTIYF
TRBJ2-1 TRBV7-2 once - - CASSIYLCSVQKGTLPNEQFF
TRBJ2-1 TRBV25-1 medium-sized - TGTGCCAGCAGTGAATTAGGAAACGCGGGGAGCTCCTACAATGAGCAGTTCTTC CASSELGNAGSSYNEQFF
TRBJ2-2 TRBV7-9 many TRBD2 TGTGCCAGCAGCTTACGCGGGGGTCCGAACACCGGGGAGCTGTTTTTT CASSLRGGPNTGELFF
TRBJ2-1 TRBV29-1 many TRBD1 TGCAGCGTAGCGCACGGGACAGGGAATAGTGAGCAGTTCTTC CSVAHGTGNSEQFF
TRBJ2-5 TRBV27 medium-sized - TGTGCCAGCAGTTACCAGGGTAGCCAAGAGACCCAGTACTTC CASSYQGSQETQYF
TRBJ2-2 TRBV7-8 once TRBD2 TGTGCCAGCAGCTTAGGCGGGGGGACCGGGGAGCTGTTTTTT CASSLGGGTGELFF
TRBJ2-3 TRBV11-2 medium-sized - TGTGCCAGCAGCTTAGTTGGAGGGGGAAGCACAGATACGCAGTATTTT CASSLVGGGSTDTQYF
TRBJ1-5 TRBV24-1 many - TGTGCCACCAGTGGAGACAATCGCGGACCGGATCAGCCCCAGCATTTT CATSGDNRGPDQPQHF
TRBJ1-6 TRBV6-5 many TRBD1 TGTGCCAGCAGTTACACAACAGGGGATAATTCACCCCTCCACTTT CASSYTTGDNSPLHF
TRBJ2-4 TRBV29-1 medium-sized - TGCAGCGTTAGTGAGTCAGCCAAAAACATTCAGTACTTC CSVSESAKNIQYF
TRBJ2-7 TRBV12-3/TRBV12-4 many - TGTGCCAGCAGCCTTCAGGGTATTGGGTCCTACGAGCAGTACTTC CASSLQGIGSYEQYF
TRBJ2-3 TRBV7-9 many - TGTGCCAGCAGGTTCGGGGACACGACTCACACAGATACGCAGTATTTT CASRFGDTTHTDTQYF
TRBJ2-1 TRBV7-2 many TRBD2 TGTGCCAGCAGCCTTAGCGGGGGGGGTTCCTACAATGAGCAGTTCTTC CASSLSGGGSYNEQFF
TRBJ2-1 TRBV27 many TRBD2 TGTGCCAGCAGTTCTCCGGGACTAGCGGGAGTTCGGCAGTTCTTC CASSSPGLAGVRQFF
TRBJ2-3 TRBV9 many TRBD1 TGTGCCAGCAGCTCCCGGACAGGGGGGAGCGGCACAGATACGCAGTATTTT CASSSRTGGSGTDTQYF
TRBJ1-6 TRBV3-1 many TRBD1 TGTGCCAGCAGCCAAGTCTACAGGGGAAGTTCACCCCTCCACTTT CASSQVYRGSSPLHF